The 8 T cell receptor beta chains below come from one sample, sequenced in a study of blood T cells in healthy people across ages (dated by TCRdb to the mid-2010s). The library was generated by 5' RACE. Sequenced using an Illumina HiSeq 2500. A second roughly 7 to 11 cycle PCR used a sample-barcoded 5' primer and a J-beta primer mix. The raw public data were reprocessed by TCRdb itself: fastp quality trimming at Q25, MiXCR clonotype calling, in-frame beta chains only. Entries are consolidated by CDR3 protein sequence, retaining the most common genes and DNA. This sample holds 550,000 to 600,000 distinct CDR3 sequences; approximately 30% were observed only once. The biggest ten clones account for approximately 17% of the sample. Sample: blood. These receptors originate from a woman aged 70-85 years in good health.

There are a few counts of this clonotype. The chain uses TRBV20-1 and TRBJ2-5; 7 bases are a match to TRBD2. The J call could be wrong; TRBJ2-7 is a better fit for the DNA end. The germline gives CDR1 DFQATT, CDR2 SNEGSKA (reference sequence). The CDR3 has 14 residues. CDR3 sequence (DNA): TGCAGTGCTAGTATCCTAGCGGCGTCCTACGAGCAGTACTTC. Its protein product is CSASILAASYEQYF.

The chain carries TRBV20-1 and TRBJ2-6; D is unclear. V lost 5 bases to trimming and J lost 3 bases, with 8 bases between them. Germline loops: CDR1 DFQATT, CDR2 SNEGSKA (reference sequence). The length of the CDR3 is 13 residues. CDR3 protein: CSAYRIGANVLTF. The CDR3, as DNA: TGCAGTGCTTACCGTATTGGGGCCAACGTCCTGACTTTC.

The chain combines TRBV3-1 with TRBJ1-1, with 9 positions matching TRBD1. J gave up 10 bases and V 4 bases, and 4 bases lay outside the gene matches. The CDR3 is 12 amino acids. Germline-derived CDR1 and CDR2 are LGHDT and YNNKEL (reference sequence). As DNA, the CDR3 is TGTGCCAGCAGCCTCCCGACAGGGGGAGCTTTCTTT. As protein: CASSLPTGGAFF.

The gene calls are TRBV7-2 and TRBJ2-5; D remains unclear. Germline V gene lookup returns CDR1 SGHTA and CDR2 FQGNSA. Trimming removed 0 bases at V and 3 bases at J, with 5 bases between. CDR3 length equals 13 residues. CDR3 bases: TGTGCCAGCAGCTTAGCGTGGAAAGAGACCCAGTACTTC. It yields the protein CASSLAWKETQYF. The full variable domain, with the rest looked up from reference TRBV7-2 and TRBJ2-5, is GAGVSQSPSNKVTEKGKDVELRCDPISGHTALYWYRQSLGQGLEFLIYFQGNSAPDKSGLPSDRFSAERTGGSVSTLTIQRTQQEDSAVYLCASSLAWKETQYFGPGTRLLVL.

This clonotype was seen a handful of times. This rearrangement joins TRBV24-1 to TRBJ1-2, with TRBD1 matching over 12 bases. Per germline, CDR1 KGHDR and CDR2 SFDVKD. Trimming took 6 bases from V and 8 from J; bases not matched to a gene: 12. The CDR3 contains 16 residues. The CDR3, as DNA: TGTGCCACCAGTCCCCCGGGACAGGGGGCATCGGAAGGCTACACCTTC. Translation: CATSPPGQGASEGYTF.

The rearrangement links TRBV12-3 or TRBV12-4 to TRBJ2-7; 7 positions agree with TRBD2. TRBJ2-1 explains the end of the DNA better; the J call may be wrong. The CDR3 covers 15 residues. CDR3 amino acids: CASSPRGTSANEQFF. As DNA, the CDR3 is TGTGCCAGCAGTCCTAGGGGAACTAGCGCCAATGAGCAGTTCTTC.

The chain employs TRBV5-5 and TRBJ2-1; 10 positions agree with TRBD2. J gave up 6 bases and V 4 bases, and 10 bases lay outside the gene matches. Germline V gives CDR1 SGHKS, CDR2 YYEKEE (reference sequence). CDR3 length: 16 amino acids. CDR3 residues: CASSLQPTSGFNEQFF. CDR3 DNA sequence: TGTGCCAGCAGCCTTCAGCCGACTAGCGGGTTCAATGAGCAGTTCTTC.

This clonotype was seen only a few times. The V call is TRBV9, the J call TRBJ2-5, with D maybe TRBD2 (6 bases). Between the trimmed V and J ends, which lost 6 bases and 5 bases, there was a span of 20 bases. The CDR3 consists of 15 residues. Germline V gene data show CDR1 as SGDLS and CDR2 as YYNGEE. DNA for the CDR3: TGTGCCAGCACCCACGCCTTGGGCGGGAAGGAGACCCAGTACTTC. Residues: CASTHALGGKETQYF.